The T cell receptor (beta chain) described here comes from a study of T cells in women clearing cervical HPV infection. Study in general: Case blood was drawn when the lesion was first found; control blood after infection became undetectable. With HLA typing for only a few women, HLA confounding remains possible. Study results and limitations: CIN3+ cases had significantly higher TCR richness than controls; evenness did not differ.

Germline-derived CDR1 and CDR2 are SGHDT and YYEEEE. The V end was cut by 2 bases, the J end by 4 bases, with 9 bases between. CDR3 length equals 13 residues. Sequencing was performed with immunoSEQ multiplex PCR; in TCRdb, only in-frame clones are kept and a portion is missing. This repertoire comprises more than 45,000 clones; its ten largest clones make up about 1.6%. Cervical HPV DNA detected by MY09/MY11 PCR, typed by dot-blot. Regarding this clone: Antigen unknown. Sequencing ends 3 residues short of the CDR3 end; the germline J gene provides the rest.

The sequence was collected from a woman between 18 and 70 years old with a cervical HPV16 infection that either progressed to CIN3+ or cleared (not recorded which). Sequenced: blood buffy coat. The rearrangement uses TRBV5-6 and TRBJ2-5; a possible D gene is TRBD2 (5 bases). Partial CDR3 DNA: TGTGCCAGCAGCTTCGTACTAGGAGAGACC. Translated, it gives CASSFVLGET. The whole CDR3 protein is CASSFVLGETQYF.